This TCR beta chain was sequenced for a study of molecular identifiers for immune sequencing clone quantification. As for the study in general: Replicate experiments took RNA from around 18,000 or 91,000 naive CD8 cells, divided it five ways and sequenced four.

This CDR3 has 14 residues. The germline V gene encodes CDR1 SGHTA and CDR2 FQGNSA. The V end was cut by 2 bases, the J end by 1 base, with 9 bases between. This clonotype turned up a few times. The antigen is unknown. Study results and limitations: Among one million naive cells, spiked Jurkat TCR RNA from a single cell was reportedly detectable. Among effectors, clones above 20 RNA copies held over 98% of molecules; among naive cells, under 1%.

Bulk TCR libraries were made with methods that had been previously described and with listed TCR primers. TCRdb re-called the PCR reads with MiXCR, one entry per CDR3 protein. Here the sample spans about 510,000 distinct CDR3 sequences, around 23% being singletons. The rearrangement joins TRBV7-2 to TRBJ2-7; D call uncertain. Sequences were obtained from naive CD8+ T cells from blood, with Jurkat cell RNA spiked in. Subset noted: FACS-sorted CD8+CD4-CCR7+CD45RA+ naive T cells. This clonotype was obtained from a human donor in good health. Some libraries in this study had Jurkat cell RNA spiked in. In nucleotides, the CDR3 is TGTGCCAGCAGCTTATTGCTATTTTCCTACGAGCAGTACTTC. This codes for CASSLLLFSYEQYF.